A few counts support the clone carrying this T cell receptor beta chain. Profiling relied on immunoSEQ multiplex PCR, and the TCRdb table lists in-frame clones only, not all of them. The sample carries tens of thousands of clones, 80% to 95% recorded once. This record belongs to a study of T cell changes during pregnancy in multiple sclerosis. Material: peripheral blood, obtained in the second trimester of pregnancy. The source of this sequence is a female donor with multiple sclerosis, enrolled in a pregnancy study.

The CDR3 bases are TGTGCCAGCAGCGGCGGGACGGCAACTCCCCTCCACTTT. It codes for CASSGGTATPLHF. The chain uses TRBV5-4 and TRBJ1-6, with D possibly matching TRBD1 (5 bases). This CDR3 is 13 amino acids long. Trimming removed 4 bases from V and 13 bases from J, with 15 bases in between. Germline V gene data show CDR1 as SGHNT and CDR2 as YYREEE (reference sequence).